Below, 24 T cell receptor beta chains from the same sample are listed, as sequenced in a study of blood T cells in healthy people across ages. For the second PCR, which ran for about 7 to 11 cycles, a sample-barcoded 5' primer and a J-beta primer mix were used. TCRdb itself ran the 5' RACE reads through MiXCR, one entry per CDR3 protein. The sample shows around 670,000 distinct CDR3 sequences, about 30% of them seen only once. Sequences were obtained from blood. All receptors come from an elderly woman in good health.

This clonotype was seen a handful of times. The rearrangement joins TRBV11-2 to TRBJ2-5, with TRBD2 matching over 16 bases. Germline values: CDR1 SGHAT, CDR2 FQNNGV. This CDR3 spans 16 amino acids. With 5 bases clipped from V and 11 bases from J, the junction kept 11 bases outside the gene matches. The CDR3 protein is CASSPGTSGGVNEQYF. As DNA, the CDR3 is TGTGCCAGCAGCCCAGGGACTAGCGGGGGGGTCAATGAGCAGTACTTC.

This clonotype appeared a few times. The gene calls are TRBV9 and TRBJ2-3, with 8 bases matching TRBD1. This CDR3 is 15 amino acids long. Germline lookup yields CDR1 SGDLS and CDR2 YYNGEE. The V segment lost 3 bases and the J segment 0 bases; nucleotides outside the gene matches: 3. CDR3 sequence: CASSARQGSTDTQYF. CDR3 coding DNA: TGTGCCAGCAGCGCTCGACAGGGGAGCACAGATACGCAGTATTTT.

V usage is TRBV6-1 and J usage is TRBJ2-1; D may be TRBD2 (6 bases). Between the trimmed V and J ends, which lost 0 bases and 10 bases, there was a span of 13 bases. The CDR3 is made up of 14 amino acids. Germline V gene sequence: CDR1 MNHNS, CDR2 SASEGT. CDR3 in DNA: TGTGCCAGCAGTGAAGCAGATCCCGGACTAGAGCAGTTCTTC. This sequence encodes CASSEADPGLEQFF.

This clonotype was seen at least ten times. The chain combines TRBV5-1 with TRBJ2-3; D may be TRBD1 (6 bases). CDR3 length: 14 amino acids. Trimming left V 2 bases short and J 1 base short, with 8 bases between. CDR1 is SGHRS, CDR2 YFSETQ, per germline. CDR3 amino acids: CASSLQGGTDTQYF. CDR3 nucleotide sequence: TGCGCCAGCAGCTTACAGGGAGGCACAGATACGCAGTATTTT.

This chain links TRBV11-3 with TRBJ2-1; 8 bases are a match to TRBD1. The ends lost 5 bases at V and 2 bases at J; junction bases unmatched: 2. Per germline, CDR1 SGHNT and CDR2 YENEEA. This CDR3 comprises 14 residues. The CDR3 bases are TGTGCCAGCAGCCAGGACAGGGCCTACAATGAGCAGTTCTTC. Translation gives CASSQDRAYNEQFF.

This clonotype occurred many times. The V and J genes are TRBV21-1 and TRBJ1-2. TRBV21-1 is deemed a pseudogene. The CDR3 loop spans 19 amino acids. The CDR3 here is CASSKGTKTGGTANYGYTF. The DNA of the CDR3 is TGTGCCAGCAGCAAAGGGACCAAAACGGGAGGGACGGCAAACTATGGCTACACCTTC.

At least ten counts were recorded for this clonotype. The V call is TRBV7-8, the J call TRBJ2-7; TRBD2 agrees at 10 bases. The V gene end was trimmed by 1 base and the J gene end by 0 bases; junction bases not matched to a gene: 9. Germline CDR1 reads SGHVS; CDR2 reads FQNEAQ. This CDR3 region has 18 residues. The CDR3 bases are TGTGCCAGCAGCTTAGTACTAGCGGGGACCAGGAGCTCCTACGAGCAGTACTTC. Its translation is CASSLVLAGTRSSYEQYF.

This clonotype was detected once. V and J are TRBV9 and TRBJ1-3; D not resolved. This CDR3 contains 16 residues. V was trimmed by 0 bases and J by 6 bases, leaving 16 bases between them. Germline values: CDR1 SGDLS, CDR2 YYNGEE. CDR3 nucleotide sequence: TGTGCCAGCAGCGTAGTAGTTGGAGACACCTTAAACACCATATATTTT. This translates into CASSVVVGDTLNTIYF.

The table lists this clonotype with many counts. V gene TRBV7-6 combines with J gene TRBJ2-5, with 11 positions matching TRBD2. The CDR3 has 15 amino acids. After removal of 5 bases from V and 3 bases from J, the junction contained 5 bases not matched to a gene. CDR1 and CDR2 from the germline V gene are SGHVS and FNYEAQ. CDR3 nucleotide sequence: TGTGCCAGCAGCCCTAGCGGGGGGACCAAAGAGACCCAGTACTTC. Its translation is CASSPSGGTKETQYF. Full variable domain (rest looked up from reference TRBV7-6 and TRBJ2-5): GAGVSQSPRYKVTKRGQDVALRCDPISGHVSLYWYRQALGQGPEFLTYFNYEAQQDKSGLPNDRFSAERPEGSISTLTIQRTEQRDSAMYRCASSPSGGTKETQYFGPGTRLLVL.

This clonotype has only a few counts. The chain uses TRBV3-1 and TRBJ2-1, with 7 bases aligning to TRBD1. The DNA end is a closer match to TRBJ2-7, so the J assignment may be wrong. This CDR3 contains 18 residues. From germline, CDR1 is LGHDT and CDR2 YNNKEL (reference sequence). CDR3 region: CASTLGYQGQISYNEQYF. CDR3 in DNA: TGTGCCAGCACGTTAGGCTATCAGGGACAGATCTCCTACAATGAGCAGTACTTC.

This chain connects TRBV18 to TRBJ2-7, with TRBD1 matching over 7 bases. From germline, CDR1 is KGHSH and CDR2 LQKENI. The CDR3 is made up of 16 amino acids. The junction had 13 bases not matched to a gene; V was cut back by 6 bases and J by 2 bases. The CDR3 bases are TGTGCCAGCTCGAGCAACACCGGGACAGTTGCCTACGAGCAGTACTTC. Its protein product is CASSSNTGTVAYEQYF.

This clonotype has ten or more counts. The chain combines TRBV5-1 with TRBJ1-5; possible D gene TRBD1, 5 bases. The CDR3 spans 14 residues. V shed 0 bases and J shed 3 bases, with 7 bases lying between them. Germline CDR1 SGHRS, CDR2 YFSETQ. CDR3 nucleotide sequence: TGCGCCAGCAGCTTGGGAGGGGACAATCAGCCCCAGCATTTT. It translates to CASSLGGDNQPQHF. The whole variable domain, filled in from reference TRBV5-1 and TRBJ1-5, reads KAGVTQTPRYLIKTRGQQVTLSCSPISGHRSVSWYQQTPGQGLQFLFEYFSETQRNKGNFPGRFSGRQFSNSRSEMNVSTLELGDSALYLCASSLGGDNQPQHFGDGTRLSIL.

V gene TRBV20-1 combines with J gene TRBJ2-5; 8 bases are a match to TRBD2. This CDR3 spans 16 amino acids. Trimming cost V 0 bases and J 2 bases; bases outside gene matches: 8. Germline lookup yields CDR1 DFQATT and CDR2 SNEGSKA (reference sequence). The DNA of the CDR3 is TGCAGTGCTAGAGAAGCGGGAGCGGGGGTACAAGAGACCCAGTACTTC. Protein product: CSAREAGAGVQETQYF.

There are a few counts of this clonotype. The chain joins TRBV9 to TRBJ1-1; D unclear. CDR1 and CDR2 (germline): SGDLS, YYNGEE. CDR3 length equals 15 residues. Trimming took off 3 bases at V and 1 base at J, with 13 bases between the two ends. Here the CDR3 DNA reads TGTGCCAGCAGCGCGGTGACGGAACCGAACACTGAAGCTTTCTTT. Translation: CASSAVTEPNTEAFF.

This clonotype was counted a few times. The V and J genes are TRBV18 and TRBJ1-1; D is unresolved. V shed 3 bases and J shed 1 base, with 9 bases lying between them. The V gene's germline CDR1 is KGHSH and CDR2 LQKENI. This CDR3 is 14 amino acids long. Here the CDR3 DNA reads TGTGCCAGCTCACCCTCACCAGGGAACACTGAAGCTTTCTTT. Amino acids: CASSPSPGNTEAFF.

This clonotype occurred many times. The rearrangement uses TRBV4-3 and TRBJ2-7; 10 bases line up with TRBD1. Trimming removed 0 bases from V and 4 bases from J; junction bases left unmatched: 6. CDR1 is LGHNA, CDR2 YSLEER, per germline. This CDR3 spans 16 amino acids. Written as DNA, the CDR3 is TGCGCCAGCAGCCAAGAAGCTTGGGACAGGGGTTACGAGCAGTACTTC. Its protein product is CASSQEAWDRGYEQYF.

The CDR3 coding sequence is TGTGCCATCAGTGAGTCGTGGGGTTACGGCTACACCTTC. Protein sequence: CAISESWGYGYTF. The genes are TRBV10-3 and TRBJ1-2; D ambiguous. The CDR3 consists of 13 residues. Trimming shortened V by 0 bases and J by 8 bases, and 10 bases separated the two germline ends. In germline, CDR1 is ENHRY, CDR2 SYGVKD.

This clonotype was detected only a few times. The V call is TRBV18, the J call TRBJ1-2; TRBD1 matches 8 bases. V trimming: 3 bases; J trimming: 8 bases; junction bases outside the gene matches: 17. This CDR3 contains 17 residues. Germline V gene data show CDR1 as KGHSH and CDR2 as LQKENI. The CDR3 protein is CASSPLDRARFGDGYTF. The CDR3 coding sequence is TGTGCCAGCTCACCTTTGGACAGGGCGCGATTCGGAGACGGCTACACCTTC.

This clonotype was detected only a few times. This chain uses TRBV6-6 with TRBJ1-5; TRBD1 aligns across 7 bases. This CDR3 comprises 14 residues. Per germline, CDR1 MNHNY and CDR2 SVGAGI (reference sequence). Trimming cost V 2 bases and J 10 bases; bases outside gene matches: 8. This CDR3 reads CASSYDRALVPQHF. The CDR3 DNA follows: TGTGCCAGCAGTTACGACAGGGCCCTCGTCCCCCAGCATTTT.

The V call is TRBV30, the J call TRBJ1-2; D may be TRBD1 (5 bases). CDR1 is GTSNPN, CDR2 SVGIG, per germline (reference sequence). V was cut by 3 bases and J by 4 bases, with 12 bases left in between. There are 13 residues in the CDR3. CDR3 bases: TGTGCCTGGAGCTTACAGGTCGGCTATGGCTACACCTTC. It yields the protein CAWSLQVGYGYTF.

The rearrangement uses TRBV18 and TRBJ1-6; TRBD1 aligns across 11 bases. The junction had 3 bases not matched to a gene; V was cut back by 8 bases and J by 9 bases. CDR1 and CDR2 from the germline V gene are KGHSH and LQKENI. The CDR3 runs 13 residues. The CDR3 protein is CASTGQGASPLHF. Written as DNA, the CDR3 is TGTGCCAGCACCGGACAGGGGGCTTCACCCCTCCACTTT.

In its sample, this clonotype was seen a few times. The J gene is TRBJ2-1, the V gene TRBV29-1; TRBD2 matches at 13 bases. Germline values: CDR1 SQVTM, CDR2 ANQGSEA. This CDR3 is built from 15 residues. The trim removed 4 bases at V and 5 bases at J, leaving 5 bases unmatched. The CDR3 DNA sequence: TGCAGCGTTGGGACTAGCGGGAGTATGGACAATGAGCAGTTCTTC. Translated: CSVGTSGSMDNEQFF.

This clonotype was seen more than once but under ten times. The chain couples TRBV28 to TRBJ1-2; maybe TRBD1 (6 bases). Germline CDR1 reads MDHEN; CDR2 reads SYDVKM. Trimming removed 8 bases from V and 1 base from J, with 8 bases in between. The CDR3 loop spans 12 amino acids. The CDR3 protein is CASGTRNYGYTF. Here the CDR3 DNA reads TGTGCCAGCGGGACACGTAACTATGGCTACACCTTC.

This clonotype came up many times. The chain has TRBV5-1 and TRBJ2-7; maybe TRBD1 (6 bases). Trimming pared 4 bases from V and 3 bases from J, leaving 11 bases between. CDR1 and CDR2 from the germline V gene are SGHRS and YFSETQ. The CDR3 is made up of 13 amino acids. The CDR3 is CASSGGQYYEQYF. The CDR3 nucleotides read TGCGCCAGCAGCGGGGGACAATACTACGAGCAGTACTTC.